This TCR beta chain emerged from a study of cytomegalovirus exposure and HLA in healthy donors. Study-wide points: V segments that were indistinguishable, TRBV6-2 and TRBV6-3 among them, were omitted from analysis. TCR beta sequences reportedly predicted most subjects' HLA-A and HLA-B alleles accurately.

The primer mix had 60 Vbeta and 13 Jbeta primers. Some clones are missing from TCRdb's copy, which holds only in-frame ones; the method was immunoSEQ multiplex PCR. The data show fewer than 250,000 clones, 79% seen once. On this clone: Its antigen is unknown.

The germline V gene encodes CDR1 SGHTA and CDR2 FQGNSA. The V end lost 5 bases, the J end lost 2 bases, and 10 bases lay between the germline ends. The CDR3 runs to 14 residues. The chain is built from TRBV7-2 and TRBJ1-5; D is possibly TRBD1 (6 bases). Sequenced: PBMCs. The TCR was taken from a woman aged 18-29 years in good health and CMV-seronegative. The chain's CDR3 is CASSLGARNQPQHF. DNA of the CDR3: TGTGCCAGCAGCCTGGGGGCGCGCAATCAGCCCCAGCATTTT.